This entry lists 20 T cell receptor beta chains sequenced from one sample in a study of OX40 agonist ivuxolimab in advanced cancers. Assay used: immunoSEQ multiplex PCR; TCRdb lists only in-frame clones, some missing. Among roughly 71,000 clones listed, more than 60% were seen once. The sample was CD4+ or CD8+ T cells sorted from blood, taken in a trial of the OX40 agonist ivuxolimab. The receptors shown here come from an adult with an advanced solid tumor such as melanoma, head and neck, liver or kidney cancer.

The V gene is TRBV5-1, the J gene TRBJ2-3; no firm D call. The CDR3 length is 15 residues. Germline V CDR1 and CDR2: SGHRS, YFSETQ. Trimming stripped 5 bases from V and 0 bases from J, with 13 bases between. The CDR3 DNA is TGCGCCAGCAGACCTGCCCGCTCTAGCACAGATACGCAGTATTTT. This sequence encodes CASRPARSSTDTQYF.

The rearrangement links TRBV4-1 to TRBJ1-3; possible D gene TRBD1, 5 bases. Germline loops: CDR1 MGHRA, CDR2 YSYEKL. V lost 0 bases to trimming and J lost 7 bases, with 16 bases between them. The length of the CDR3 is 16 residues. CDR3: CASSQEEGTGLNTIYF. DNA of the CDR3: TGCGCCAGCAGCCAAGAAGAAGGGACGGGTTTGAACACCATATATTTT.

This sequence joins TRBV28 and TRBJ1-5; D not resolved. The CDR3 covers 16 residues. V was trimmed by 0 bases and J by 4 bases, leaving 13 bases between them. Germline-derived CDR1 and CDR2 are MDHEN and SYDVKM. CDR3 loop: CASSLWAIVTNQPQHF. The CDR3 DNA follows: TGTGCCAGCAGTTTATGGGCAATTGTCACAAATCAGCCCCAGCATTTT.

V usage is TRBV7-6 and J usage is TRBJ1-3, with D perhaps matching TRBD1 (5 bases). The CDR3 runs to 16 residues. Trimming pared 1 base from V and 0 bases from J, leaving 10 bases between. Germline V gives CDR1 SGHVS, CDR2 FNYEAQ. This CDR3 is CASSLEGASSGNTIYF. The DNA of the CDR3 is TGTGCCAGCAGCTTAGAAGGGGCCTCCTCTGGAAACACCATATATTTT.

This chain links TRBV14 with TRBJ1-1; unclear D gene. Germline CDR1 SGHDN, CDR2 FVKESK. Trimming left V 6 bases short and J 2 bases short, with 10 bases between. The CDR3 has 13 amino acids. The CDR3 DNA follows: TGTGCCAGCAGGAGGTCACCAAACACTGAAGCTTTCTTT. Amino acids: CASRRSPNTEAFF.

The sample holds a few counts of this clone. The chain uses TRBV18 and TRBJ1-1; 9 nucleotides agree with TRBD1. The V and J ends lost 5 bases and 4 bases, in that order; junction bases with no gene match: 5. CDR3 length: 14 residues. Germline V gives CDR1 KGHSH, CDR2 LQKENI. CDR3 in amino acids: CASSASQGATEAFF. For the CDR3, the DNA is TGTGCCAGCTCAGCTTCACAGGGGGCCACTGAAGCTTTCTTT.

This clone was detected only a few times. The rearrangement links TRBV13 to TRBJ1-2; 7 nucleotides agree with TRBD1. Trimming cost V 5 bases and J 4 bases; bases outside gene matches: 13. CDR1 is PRHDT and CDR2 is FYEKMQ in the germline V gene (reference sequence). CDR3 length equals 16 residues. The CDR3 spells CASSASVAGGAYGYTF. CDR3 in DNA: TGTGCCAGCAGCGCATCGGTGGCAGGGGGGGCCTATGGCTACACCTTC.

CDR3 sequence reads: CASSPNSQGDTQYF. The CDR3 DNA sequence: TGCGCCAGCAGCCCGAACAGTCAAGGGGATACGCAGTATTTT. J is TRBJ2-3 and V is TRBV10-1, with no clear D. This CDR3 spans 14 amino acids. Germline assignment: CDR1 WNHNN and CDR2 SYGVQD (reference sequence). The V end lost 6 bases, the J end lost 6 bases, and 16 bases lay between the germline ends.

The chain is built from TRBV11-2 and TRBJ2-5; tentative D call: TRBD1 (6 bases). The CDR3 runs 15 residues. Looked up from germline, CDR1 is SGHAT and CDR2 is FQNNGV. Trimming left V 5 bases short and J 0 bases short, with 13 bases between. For the CDR3, the DNA is TGTGCCAGCAGCGCCCGGACAGACTACCAAGAGACCCAGTACTTC. Translating gives CASSARTDYQETQYF.

In DNA form, the CDR3 reads TGTGCCAGCAGTGAAGCGAGTGGAGAGACCCAGTACTTC. Amino acids: CASSEASGETQYF. The rearrangement joins TRBV6-1 to TRBJ2-5; no clear D gene. This CDR3 is built from 13 residues. Germline V CDR1 and CDR2: MNHNS, SASEGT. Trimming removed 0 bases at V and 4 bases at J, with 6 bases between.

This clone was seen only a few times. The chain uses TRBV6-6 and TRBJ2-2; unclear D gene. CDR3 length: 15 residues. CDR1 MNHNY and CDR2 SVGAGI come from the germline V gene (reference sequence). V was pared by 7 bases and J by 2 bases, with 14 bases between. The CDR3 loop is CASTDLGSNTGELFF. CDR3 DNA sequence: TGTGCCAGCACGGACCTGGGCAGTAACACCGGGGAGCTGTTTTTT.

This chain uses TRBV6-6 with TRBJ2-5, with 10 bases fitting TRBD1. Germline V gene lookup returns CDR1 MNHNY and CDR2 SVGAGI (reference sequence). The CDR3 contains 14 residues. After removal of 0 bases from V and 5 bases from J, the junction contained 0 bases not matched to a gene. The DNA for the CDR3 is TGTGCCAGCAGTTACTCGACAGGGGGCGAGACCCAGTACTTC. Translated: CASSYSTGGETQYF.

V and J are TRBV5-8 and TRBJ2-3; perhaps D is TRBD1 or TRBD2 (5 bases each). Per germline, CDR1 SGHTS and CDR2 YDEGEE. CDR3 length equals 16 residues. The V and J ends lost 4 bases and 1 base respectively, with 16 bases between them. CDR3 DNA: TGTGCCAGCAGCATTGGTCCGGGGCGGGGCACAGATACGCAGTATTTT. Its protein is CASSIGPGRGTDTQYF.

The rearrangement links TRBV15 to TRBJ2-5, with D maybe TRBD2 (7 bases). The CDR3 contains 17 residues. Germline-derived CDR1 and CDR2 are LNHNV and YYDKDF (reference sequence). V lost 3 bases and J 0 bases, leaving 17 bases between the germline ends. The CDR3 protein is CATSRIAGGLHQETQYF. For the CDR3, the DNA is TGTGCCACCAGCAGGATCGCCGGGGGGCTGCACCAAGAGACCCAGTACTTC.

The gene calls are TRBV11-3 and TRBJ2-4, with TRBD2 matching over 7 bases. With 9 bases clipped from V and 1 base from J, the junction kept 12 bases outside the gene matches. This CDR3 is 16 amino acids long. CDR1 SGHNT and CDR2 YENEEA come from the germline V gene. The CDR3 coding sequence is TGTGCCAGGCCAGCGGGACCGCCCGGGGCCAAAAACATTCAGTACTTC. It translates to CARPAGPPGAKNIQYF.

J is TRBJ1-3 and V is TRBV5-1; no definite D call. Per the germline V gene, CDR1 is SGHRS and CDR2 is YFSETQ. V lost 5 bases, J lost 3 bases, and 12 bases lay in between. The CDR3 has 14 residues. The chain's CDR3 is CASRSSENGNTIYF. Written as DNA, the CDR3 is TGCGCCAGCAGATCCTCAGAAAATGGAAACACCATATATTTT.

The chain employs TRBV7-9 and TRBJ1-2, with D uncertain. Looked up from germline, CDR1 is SEHNR and CDR2 is FQNEAQ (reference sequence). V dropped 2 bases and J dropped 4 bases, with 11 bases sitting between them. There are 14 residues in the CDR3. CDR3 residues: CASSLLTRRYGYTF. DNA for the CDR3: TGTGCCAGCAGCTTACTCACGCGACGCTATGGCTACACCTTC. The full variable domain, its missing parts supplied by reference TRBV7-9 and TRBJ1-2, is DTGVSQNPRHKITKRGQNVTFRCDPISEHNRLYWYRQTLGQGPEFLTYFQNEAQLEKSRLLSDRFSAERPKGSFSTLEIQRTEQGDSAMYLCASSLLTRRYGYTFGSGTRLTVV.

The chain combines TRBV28 with TRBJ1-5; D is ambiguous. V was trimmed by 3 bases and J by 6 bases, leaving 9 bases between them. Looked up from germline, CDR1 is MDHEN and CDR2 is SYDVKM. The CDR3 runs 13 residues. This CDR3 is CASSFVAGQPQHF. The CDR3 DNA sequence: TGTGCCAGCAGTTTTGTAGCAGGTCAGCCCCAGCATTTT.

The chain links TRBV10-1 to TRBJ1-1, with 7 bases lining up with TRBD1. There are 14 residues in the CDR3. V lost 2 bases to trimming and J lost 1 base; unmatched junction nucleotides: 1. Germline CDR1 is WNHNN and CDR2 is SYGVQD (reference sequence). The CDR3 loop is CASSEDRENTEAFF. For the CDR3, the DNA is TGCGCCAGCAGTGAGGACAGGGAGAACACTGAAGCTTTCTTT.

The DNA for the CDR3 is TGCGCCAGCATGACTAGCGGGAGAGTCACAGATACGCAGTATTTT. It specifies CASMTSGRVTDTQYF. The chain combines TRBV5-1 with TRBJ2-3; 12 positions agree with TRBD2. The CDR3 totals 15 residues. The germline CDR1 and CDR2 sequences are SGHRS and YFSETQ. Losses at the gene ends were 6 bases for V and 2 bases for J; bases not matched to a gene: 4.